This T cell receptor beta chain was captured in a study of T cell responses to AZD1222 COVID-19 vaccine. Overall study findings and caveats: Spike-specific TCR repertoires showed rising breadth and depth after two AZD1222 doses. White British ancestry dominated among donors, who included more females, and clonal diversity was possibly underestimated. At baseline, just five to seven AZD1222 recipients tested seropositive.

This clone was seen only once. Its antigen remains unidentified. The repertoire was sequenced with immunoSEQ multiplex PCR; TCRdb's copy has only in-frame clones and lacks some. The sample yields approximately 100,000 clones, 93% seen once. V was pared by 6 bases and J by 1 base, with 6 bases between. The germline gives CDR1 MDHEN, CDR2 SYDVKM. The CDR3 has 13 residues. This sequence joins TRBV28 and TRBJ2-2, with D hard to call. The sequenced sample was peripheral blood, obtained on day 0 of AZD1222 vaccination. This receptor was taken from an adult in good health. CDR3 nucleotide sequence: TGTGCCAGCAGCACACTGAACACCGGGGAGCTGTTTTTT. Translation: CASSTLNTGELFF.